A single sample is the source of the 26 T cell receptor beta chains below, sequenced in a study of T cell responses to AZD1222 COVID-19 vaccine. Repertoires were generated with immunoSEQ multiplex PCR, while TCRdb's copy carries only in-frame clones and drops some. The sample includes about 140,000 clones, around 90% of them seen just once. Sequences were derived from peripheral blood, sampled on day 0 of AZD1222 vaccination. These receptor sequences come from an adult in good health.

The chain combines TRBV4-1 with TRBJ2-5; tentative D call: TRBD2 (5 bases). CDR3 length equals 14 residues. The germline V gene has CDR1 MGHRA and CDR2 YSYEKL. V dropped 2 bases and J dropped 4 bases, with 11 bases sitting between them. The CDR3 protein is CASSQPRGRETQYF. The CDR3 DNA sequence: TGCGCCAGCAGCCAACCTCGGGGAAGAGAGACCCAGTACTTC.

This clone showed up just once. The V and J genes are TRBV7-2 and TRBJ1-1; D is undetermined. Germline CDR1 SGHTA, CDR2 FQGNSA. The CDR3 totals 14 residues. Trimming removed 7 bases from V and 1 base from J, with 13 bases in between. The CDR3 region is CASKVGLENTEAFF. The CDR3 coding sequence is TGTGCCAGCAAAGTTGGGTTGGAGAACACTGAAGCTTTCTTT.

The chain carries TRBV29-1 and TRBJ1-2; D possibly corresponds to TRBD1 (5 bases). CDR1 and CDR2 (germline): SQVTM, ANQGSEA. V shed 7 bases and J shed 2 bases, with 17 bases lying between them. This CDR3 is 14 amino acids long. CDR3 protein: CSAGDIQGNYGYTF. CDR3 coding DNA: TGCAGCGCAGGTGATATTCAGGGAAACTATGGCTACACCTTC.

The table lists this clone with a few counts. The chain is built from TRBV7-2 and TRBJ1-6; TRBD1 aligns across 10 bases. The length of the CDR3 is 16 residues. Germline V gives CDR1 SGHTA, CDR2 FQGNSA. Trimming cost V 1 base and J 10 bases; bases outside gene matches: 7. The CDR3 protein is CASSLVRGQGSSPLHF. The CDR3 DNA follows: TGTGCCAGCAGCTTAGTTCGGGGACAGGGGAGCTCACCCCTCCACTTT.

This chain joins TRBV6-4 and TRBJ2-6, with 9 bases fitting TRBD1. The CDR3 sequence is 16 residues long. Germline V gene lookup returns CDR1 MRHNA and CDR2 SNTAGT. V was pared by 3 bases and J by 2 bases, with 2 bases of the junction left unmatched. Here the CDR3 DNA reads TGTGCCAGCAGTGAAACAGGGGGCGCTGGGGCCAACGTCCTGACTTTC. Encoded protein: CASSETGGAGANVLTF.

This CDR3 reads CASKILTGVNSPLHF. The CDR3, as DNA: TGTGCCAGCAAGATATTGACAGGGGTTAATTCACCCCTCCACTTT. The gene calls are TRBV6-5 and TRBJ1-6; TRBD1 matches 8 bases. Germline values: CDR1 MNHEY, CDR2 SVGAGI. CDR3 length: 15 amino acids. V was pared by 7 bases and J by 6 bases, with 8 bases of the junction left unmatched.

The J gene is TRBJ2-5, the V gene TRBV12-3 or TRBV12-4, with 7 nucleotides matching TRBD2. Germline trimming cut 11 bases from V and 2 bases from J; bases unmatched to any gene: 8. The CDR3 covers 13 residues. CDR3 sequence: CAASSGPQETQYF. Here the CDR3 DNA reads TGTGCCGCGTCTAGCGGACCACAAGAGACCCAGTACTTC.

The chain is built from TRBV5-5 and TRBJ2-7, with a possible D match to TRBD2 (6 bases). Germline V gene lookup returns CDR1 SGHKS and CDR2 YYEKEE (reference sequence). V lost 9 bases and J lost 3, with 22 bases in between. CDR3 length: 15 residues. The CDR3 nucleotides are TGTGCCACAAACGAACTGCCGGAGGGGTTCTACGAGCAGTACTTC. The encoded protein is CATNELPEGFYEQYF. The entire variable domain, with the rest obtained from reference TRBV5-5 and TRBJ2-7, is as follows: DAGVTQSPTHLIKTRGQQVTLRCSPISGHKSVSWYQQVLGQGPQFIFQYYEKEERGRGNFPDRFSARQFPNYSSELNVNALLLGDSALYLCATNELPEGFYEQYFGPGTRLTVT.

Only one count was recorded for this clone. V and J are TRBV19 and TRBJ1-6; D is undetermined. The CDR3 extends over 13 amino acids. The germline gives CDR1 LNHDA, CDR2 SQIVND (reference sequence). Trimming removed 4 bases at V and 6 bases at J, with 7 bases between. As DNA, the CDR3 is TGTGCCAGTAGTACAGGACCTAATTCACCCCTCCACTTT. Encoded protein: CASSTGPNSPLHF. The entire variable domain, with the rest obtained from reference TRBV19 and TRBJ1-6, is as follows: DGGITQSPKYLFRKEGQNVTLSCEQNLNHDAMYWYRQDPGQGLRLIYYSQIVNDFQKGDIAEGYSVSREKKESFPLTVTSAQKNPTAFYLCASSTGPNSPLHFGNGTRLTVT.

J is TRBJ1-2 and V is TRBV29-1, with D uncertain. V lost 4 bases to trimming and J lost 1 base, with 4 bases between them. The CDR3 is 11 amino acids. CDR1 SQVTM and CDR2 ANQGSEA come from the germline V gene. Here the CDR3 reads CSVALNYGYTF. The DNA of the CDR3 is TGCAGCGTTGCCCTTAACTATGGCTACACCTTC.

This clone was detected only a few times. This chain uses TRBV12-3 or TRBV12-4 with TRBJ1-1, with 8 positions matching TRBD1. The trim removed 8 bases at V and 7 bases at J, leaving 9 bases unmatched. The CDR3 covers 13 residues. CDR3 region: CASRDRSPGEAFF. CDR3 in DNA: TGTGCCAGCCGGGACAGGTCCCCAGGTGAAGCTTTCTTT.

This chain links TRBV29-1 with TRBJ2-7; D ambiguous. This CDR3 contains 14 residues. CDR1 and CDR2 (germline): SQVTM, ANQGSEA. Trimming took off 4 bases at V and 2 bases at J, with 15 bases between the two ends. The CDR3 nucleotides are TGCAGCGTTGTAGTGGCCAGACTGACCTACGAGCAGTACTTC. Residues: CSVVVARLTYEQYF.

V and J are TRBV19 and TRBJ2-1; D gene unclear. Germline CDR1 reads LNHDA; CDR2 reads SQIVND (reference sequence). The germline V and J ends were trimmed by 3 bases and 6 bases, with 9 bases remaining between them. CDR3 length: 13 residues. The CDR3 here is CASSIGQANEQFF. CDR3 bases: TGTGCCAGTAGTATCGGTCAGGCCAATGAGCAGTTCTTC. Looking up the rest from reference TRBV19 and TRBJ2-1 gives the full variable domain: DGGITQSPKYLFRKEGQNVTLSCEQNLNHDAMYWYRQDPGQGLRLIYYSQIVNDFQKGDIAEGYSVSREKKESFPLTVTSAQKNPTAFYLCASSIGQANEQFFGPGTRLTVL.

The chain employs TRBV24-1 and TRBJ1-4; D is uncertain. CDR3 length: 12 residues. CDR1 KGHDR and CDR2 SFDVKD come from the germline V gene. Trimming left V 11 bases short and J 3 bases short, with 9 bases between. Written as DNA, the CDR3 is TGTGCCAGACGGGATCCTAATGAAAAACTGTTTTTT. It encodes CARRDPNEKLFF.

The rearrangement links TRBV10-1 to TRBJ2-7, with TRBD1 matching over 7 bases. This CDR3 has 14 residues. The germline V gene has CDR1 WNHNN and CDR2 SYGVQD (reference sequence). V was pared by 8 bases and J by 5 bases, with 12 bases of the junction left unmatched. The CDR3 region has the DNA TGCGCCAGCTCTACAGACAGGGTGAGACACGAGCAGTACTTC. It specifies CASSTDRVRHEQYF.

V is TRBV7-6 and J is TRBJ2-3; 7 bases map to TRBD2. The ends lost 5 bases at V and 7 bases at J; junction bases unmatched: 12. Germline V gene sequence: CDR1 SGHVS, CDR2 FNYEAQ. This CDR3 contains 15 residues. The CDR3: CASSPAAGRANTQYF. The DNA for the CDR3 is TGTGCCAGCAGCCCCGCGGCAGGGAGGGCGAATACGCAGTATTTT. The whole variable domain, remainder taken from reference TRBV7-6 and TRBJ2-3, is GAGVSQSPRYKVTKRGQDVALRCDPISGHVSLYWYRQALGQGPEFLTYFNYEAQQDKSGLPNDRFSAERPEGSISTLTIQRTEQRDSAMYRCASSPAAGRANTQYFGPGTRLTVL.

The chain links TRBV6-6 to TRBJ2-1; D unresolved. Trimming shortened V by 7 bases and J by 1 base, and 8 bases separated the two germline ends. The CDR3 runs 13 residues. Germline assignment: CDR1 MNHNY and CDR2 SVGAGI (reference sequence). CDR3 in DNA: TGTGCCAGCACCCCTCGTTCCTACAATGAGCAGTTCTTC. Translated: CASTPRSYNEQFF.

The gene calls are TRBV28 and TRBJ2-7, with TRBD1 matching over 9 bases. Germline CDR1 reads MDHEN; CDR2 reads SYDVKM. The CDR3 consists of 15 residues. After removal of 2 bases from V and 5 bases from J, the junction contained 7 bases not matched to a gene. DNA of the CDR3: TGTGCCAGCAGTTTACCGATGGACAGGGGAAACGAGCAGTACTTC. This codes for CASSLPMDRGNEQYF.

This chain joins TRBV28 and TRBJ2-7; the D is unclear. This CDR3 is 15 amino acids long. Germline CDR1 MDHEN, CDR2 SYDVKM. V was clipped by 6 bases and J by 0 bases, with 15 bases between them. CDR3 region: CASSVTLRVSYEQYF. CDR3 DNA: TGTGCCAGCAGCGTGACACTACGGGTCTCCTACGAGCAGTACTTC.

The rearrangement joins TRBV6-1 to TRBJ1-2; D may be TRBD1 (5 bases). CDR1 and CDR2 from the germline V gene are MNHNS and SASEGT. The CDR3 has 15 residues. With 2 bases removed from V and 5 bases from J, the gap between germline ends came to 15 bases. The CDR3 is CASSERVGQGYGYTF. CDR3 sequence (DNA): TGTGCCAGCAGTGAAAGAGTAGGGCAGGGTTATGGCTACACCTTC.

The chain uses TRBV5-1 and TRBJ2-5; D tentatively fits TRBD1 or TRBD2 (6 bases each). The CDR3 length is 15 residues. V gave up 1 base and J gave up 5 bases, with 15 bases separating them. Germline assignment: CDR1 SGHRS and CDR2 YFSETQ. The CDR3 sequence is CASSLIGGLGETQYF. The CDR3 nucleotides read TGCGCCAGCAGCTTGATTGGGGGGCTCGGCGAGACCCAGTACTTC.

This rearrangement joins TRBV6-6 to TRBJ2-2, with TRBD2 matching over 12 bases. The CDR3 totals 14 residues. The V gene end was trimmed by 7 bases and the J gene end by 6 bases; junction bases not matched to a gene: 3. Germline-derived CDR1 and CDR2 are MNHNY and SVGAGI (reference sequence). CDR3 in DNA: TGTGCCAGCAAGACTAGCGGGGGTCCCGGGGAGCTGTTTTTT. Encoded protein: CASKTSGGPGELFF.

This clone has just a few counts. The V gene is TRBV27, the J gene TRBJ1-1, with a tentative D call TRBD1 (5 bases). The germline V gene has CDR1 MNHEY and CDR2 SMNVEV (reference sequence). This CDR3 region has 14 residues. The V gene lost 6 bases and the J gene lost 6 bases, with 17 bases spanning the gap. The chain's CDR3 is CASSPTQRGSEAFF. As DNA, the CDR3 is TGTGCCAGCAGCCCTACGCAAAGGGGCTCTGAAGCTTTCTTT.

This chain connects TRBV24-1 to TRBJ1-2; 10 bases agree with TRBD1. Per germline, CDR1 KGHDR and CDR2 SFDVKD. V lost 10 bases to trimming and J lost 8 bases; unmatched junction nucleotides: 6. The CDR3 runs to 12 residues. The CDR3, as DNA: TGTGCCACAAAGGGGACAGGGGAGGGCTACACCTTC. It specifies CATKGTGEGYTF.

The CDR3 DNA follows: TGTGCCAGCAGTCTACTAGGGACAGTTAATTCACCCCTCCACTTT. Amino acids: CASSLLGTVNSPLHF. The chain is built from TRBV28 and TRBJ1-6; 7 bases are a match to TRBD1. CDR3 length equals 15 residues. The V segment lost 5 bases and the J segment 6 bases; nucleotides outside the gene matches: 7. CDR1 and CDR2 (germline): MDHEN, SYDVKM.

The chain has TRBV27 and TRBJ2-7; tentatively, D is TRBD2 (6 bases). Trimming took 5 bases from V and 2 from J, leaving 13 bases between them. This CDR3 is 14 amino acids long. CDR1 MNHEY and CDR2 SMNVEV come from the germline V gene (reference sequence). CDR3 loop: CASSMWGEPYEQYF. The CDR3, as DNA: TGTGCCAGCAGTATGTGGGGGGAGCCCTACGAGCAGTACTTC.